A selection of T cell receptor beta chains follows, all from one sample in a study of blood T cell repertoires in COVID-19. Data came from immunoSEQ multiplex PCR; TCRdb stores just in-frame clones and leaves some out. In the table there are some 200,000 clones, around nine tenths of which are singletons. Sequenced input: peripheral blood. These receptors were taken from a woman aged 40 to 55 with acute or convalescent COVID-19. CDR3s include the opening cysteine and the closing phenylalanine or tryptophan. The order of the fields is CDR3 protein, CDR3 DNA, CDR3 length, D gene, V gene, clone size, J gene. The D gene is left open where the match is weak. Some rows have no size entry. The others give once, few or many, or a class for an expanded clone.

CAITPGGQGGGGYTF,TGTGCCATCACCCCTGGGGGACAGGGAGGAGGTGGCTACACCTTC,15,TRBD1,TRBV10-3,.,TRBJ1-2
CASSQNGGLTNTGELFF,TGTGCCAGCAGCCAAAATGGGGGACTTACGAACACCGGGGAGCTGTTTTTT,17,.,TRBV7-3,.,TRBJ2-2
CASSQDLGTGPTNEKLFF,TGTGCCAGCAGCCAAGATCTTGGGACAGGCCCAACTAATGAAAAACTGTTTTTT,18,TRBD1,TRBV4-2,.,TRBJ1-4
CASSFLTHSATEAFF,TGTGCCAGCAGCTTCCTGACACACTCGGCCACTGAAGCTTTCTTT,15,.,TRBV5-5,once,TRBJ1-1
CASSIGHTYGYTF,TGTGCCAGTAGTATTGGGCACACCTATGGCTACACCTTC,13,.,TRBV19,.,TRBJ1-2
CASSQGQGLSEQFF,TGTGCCAGCAGCCAGGGACAGGGGCTTAGTGAGCAGTTCTTC,14,TRBD1,TRBV7-8,.,TRBJ2-1
CASSYGDRANTEAFF,TGTGCCAGCAGTTACGGGGACAGGGCGAACACTGAAGCTTTCTTT,15,TRBD1,TRBV6-6,.,TRBJ1-1
CASGLGPSGGSTDTQYF,TGTGCTAGTGGTTTGGGGCCCAGCGGGGGGAGCACAGATACGCAGTATTTT,17,TRBD2,TRBV12-5,.,TRBJ2-3
CASSRGGQGSPLHF,TGTGCCAGCAGTCGGGGGGGGCAGGGGTCACCCCTCCACTTT,14,.,TRBV27,.,TRBJ1-6
CASRQRGQKTYSGNTIYF,TGTGCCAGCAGGCAGAGGGGACAGAAGACATACTCTGGAAACACCATATATTTT,18,TRBD1,TRBV5-8,once,TRBJ1-3
CASSLAGGRGIQETQYF,TGTGCCAGCAGCTTGGCCGGGGGGCGCGGGATACAAGAGACCCAGTACTTC,17,.,TRBV5-4,.,TRBJ2-5
CSGLGDRVNNEQFF,TGCAGCGGCCTAGGCGACAGGGTAAACAATGAGCAGTTCTTC,14,TRBD1,TRBV29-1,.,TRBJ2-1
CASRGGASSYNSPLHF,TGTGCCAGCAGAGGGGGAGCTTCCTCCTATAATTCACCCCTCCACTTT,16,.,TRBV7-6,.,TRBJ1-6
CASSVAYPPGLGSTDTQYF,TGTGCCAGCAGCGTAGCCTACCCTCCGGGACTAGGGAGCACAGATACGCAGTATTTT,19,TRBD2,TRBV9,.,TRBJ2-3
CASSSQTGSGNTIYF,TGTGCCAGCAGCTCTCAGACAGGGTCAGGAAACACCATATATTTT,15,TRBD1,TRBV5-4,few,TRBJ1-3
CASSSTGFGEKLFF,TGTGCCAGCAGCTCTACAGGGTTCGGTGAAAAACTGTTTTTT,14,.,TRBV9,.,TRBJ1-4
CASSSYLEETQYF,TGTGCCAGCAGCTCCTACTTGGAAGAGACCCAGTACTTC,13,.,TRBV7-2,once,TRBJ2-5
CASSLGSGGLQTQYF,TGTGCCAGCAGCTTAGGAAGCGGGGGTTTACAGACCCAGTACTTC,15,TRBD2,TRBV7-3,.,TRBJ2-5
CASSIGQGPGEKLFF,TGTGCCAGTAGTATCGGACAGGGCCCTGGGGAAAAACTGTTTTTT,15,TRBD1,TRBV19,.,TRBJ1-4
CASSERTGAEQTQYF,TGTGCCAGCAGTGAGAGGACAGGGGCTGAGCAGACCCAGTACTTC,15,TRBD1,TRBV25-1,once,TRBJ2-5
CASRKRLAGRETQYF,TGTGCCAGCAGAAAAAGACTAGCGGGGAGGGAGACCCAGTACTTC,15,TRBD2,TRBV6-5,.,TRBJ2-5
CASSQEHQQPQHF,TGTGCCAGCAGCCAAGAACATCAGCAGCCCCAGCATTTT,13,.,TRBV3-1/TRBV3-2,.,TRBJ1-5
CASSEQENYGYTF,TGCGCCAGCAGTGAACAGGAAAACTATGGCTACACCTTC,13,.,TRBV10-1,.,TRBJ1-2
CASSIGQALNSPLHF,TGTGCCAGCAGTATTGGACAGGCCCTTAATTCACCCCTCCACTTT,15,TRBD1,TRBV2,.,TRBJ1-6
CSVSKGADSPLHF,TGCAGCGTGTCGAAGGGGGCCGACTCACCCCTCCACTTT,13,TRBD1,TRBV29-1,once,TRBJ1-6
CSVAGEAGTDTQYF,TGCAGCGTCGCGGGCGAAGCGGGCACAGATACGCAGTATTTT,14,.,TRBV29-1,.,TRBJ2-3
CASSLFSADTQYF,TGTGCCAGCTCACTTTTCTCCGCAGATACGCAGTATTTT,13,.,TRBV18,.,TRBJ2-3
CASSFGAVSNQPQHF,TGTGCCAGCAGCTTTGGGGCAGTAAGCAATCAGCCCCAGCATTTT,15,.,TRBV5-8,.,TRBJ1-5
CATSRTSGGATQYF,TGTGCCACCAGCAGGACTAGCGGGGGGGCTACGCAGTATTTT,14,TRBD2,TRBV24-1,.,TRBJ2-3
CASSGKGQFNYGYTF,TGTGCCAGCAGCGGTAAGGGACAGTTTAACTATGGCTACACCTTC,15,TRBD1,TRBV9,.,TRBJ1-2
CASSPYAGQGVGTQYF,TGTGCCAGCAGCCCCTACGCCGGACAGGGGGTAGGGACCCAGTACTTC,16,TRBD1,TRBV3-1/TRBV3-2,.,TRBJ2-5
CASRILRGNTEAFF,TGTGCCAGCAGGATTCTCCGGGGGAACACTGAAGCTTTCTTT,14,.,TRBV6-5,.,TRBJ1-1
CASSSGQGADGELFF,TGCGCCAGCAGCTCAGGACAGGGGGCTGACGGGGAGCTGTTTTTT,15,TRBD1,TRBV5-1,.,TRBJ2-2
CASSGGQGGEKLFF,TGTGCCAGCAGCGGCGGACAGGGGGGTGAAAAACTGTTTTTT,14,TRBD1,TRBV9,.,TRBJ1-4
CASSFGTVSSYNSPLHF,TGCGCCAGCAGCTTCGGGACAGTTAGCTCCTATAATTCACCCCTCCACTTT,17,TRBD1,TRBV5-1,.,TRBJ1-6
CASSLVDEQFF,TGTGCCAGCAGCTTAGTCGATGAGCAGTTCTTC,11,.,TRBV7-9,.,TRBJ2-1
CSVGYGGQTDTQYF,TGCAGCGTCGGTTACGGGGGGCAAACAGATACGCAGTATTTT,14,.,TRBV29-1,.,TRBJ2-3
CASSAGSRTGELFF,TGTGCCAGTAGTGCGGGTAGTCGGACCGGGGAGCTGTTTTTT,14,.,TRBV19,.,TRBJ2-2
CASSYRAGYMETQYF,TGTGCCAGCAGTTACCGGGCAGGGTATATGGAGACCCAGTACTTC,15,.,TRBV6-6,.,TRBJ2-5
CASSQGPSSYNSPLHF,TGTGCCAGCAGCCAAGGGCCTAGCTCCTATAATTCACCCCTCCACTTT,16,.,TRBV3-1/TRBV3-2,.,TRBJ1-6
CASSLGGLQGGNTIYF,TGTGCCAGCAGCTTAGGAGGGCTTCAAGGGGGAAACACCATATATTTT,16,.,TRBV7-9,.,TRBJ1-3
CASSYSATEAFF,TGTGCCAGCAGTTACTCAGCCACTGAAGCTTTCTTT,12,.,TRBV6-2/TRBV6-3,.,TRBJ1-1
CASSTQGGGGYGYTF,TGTGCCAGTAGTACACAGGGTGGCGGAGGCTATGGCTACACCTTC,15,.,TRBV19,few,TRBJ1-2
CASSELGGFSNQPQHF,TGTGCCAGCAGTGAGCTTGGAGGATTTAGCAATCAGCCCCAGCATTTT,16,.,TRBV2,.,TRBJ1-5
CASSLVGDSFTSTDTQYF,TGCGCCAGCAGCTTGGTGGGGGACAGTTTTACTAGCACAGATACGCAGTATTTT,18,TRBD1,TRBV5-1,few,TRBJ2-3
CASSYRYSNPEAFF,TGTGCCAGCAGTTATCGCTACTCAAACCCTGAAGCTTTCTTT,14,.,TRBV6-6,.,TRBJ1-1
CASSRLGAGGTEAFF,TGTGCCAGCAGCCGTCTGGGGGCAGGGGGCACTGAAGCTTTCTTT,15,TRBD1,TRBV7-2,once,TRBJ1-1
CASSYGLNTEAFF,TGTGCCAGCAGTTACGGGTTGAACACTGAAGCTTTCTTT,13,.,TRBV11-2,.,TRBJ1-1
CASSLEIHGYNSPLHF,TGTGCCAGCAGCTTAGAAATTCACGGGTATAATTCACCCCTCCACTTT,16,.,TRBV11-2,.,TRBJ1-6
CASKIRGQGGGNTIYF,TGTGCCAGCAAGATAAGAGGACAGGGAGGTGGAAACACCATATATTTT,16,TRBD1,TRBV2,.,TRBJ1-3
CASSQEAHTGELFF,TGCGCCAGCAGCCAAGAAGCCCACACCGGGGAGCTGTTTTTT,14,.,TRBV4-1,.,TRBJ2-2
CASSFSGTGGQTLKAFF,TGTGCCAGTAGCTTTTCCGGGACAGGGGGCCAGACCCTAAAAGCTTTCTTT,17,TRBD1,TRBV19,.,TRBJ1-1
CASSVAPRNTEAFF,TGTGCCAGCAGCGTAGCCCCTCGTAACACTGAAGCTTTCTTT,14,.,TRBV9,.,TRBJ1-1
CASSPWRDRVVRDYGYTF,TGTGCCAGCAGCCCCTGGAGGGACAGGGTAGTTAGGGACTATGGCTACACCTTC,18,TRBD1,TRBV3-1/TRBV3-2,.,TRBJ1-2
CASSVDRGDTIYF,TGTGCCAGCAGCGTGGACAGGGGAGACACCATATATTTT,13,TRBD1,TRBV6-5,once,TRBJ1-3
CAWSVRGNQPQHF,TGTGCCTGGAGTGTACGCGGCAATCAGCCCCAGCATTTT,13,.,TRBV30,.,TRBJ1-5
CASSLRAGGPPGETQYF,TGTGCCAGCAGCCTCAGAGCGGGGGGGCCCCCGGGCGAGACCCAGTACTTC,17,TRBD2,TRBV5-4,.,TRBJ2-5
CATSINRDSYTDTQYF,TGTGCCACCAGCATAAACAGGGATTCTTACACAGATACGCAGTATTTT,16,.,TRBV15,.,TRBJ2-3
CATSDQRGGQNNEQFF,TGTGCCACCAGTGACCAACGGGGGGGCCAGAACAATGAGCAGTTCTTC,16,TRBD2,TRBV24-1,.,TRBJ2-1